Listed below are T cell receptor beta chains from one sample, sequenced in a study of graft-versus-host responses after intestinal transplantation. Their specific antigens are unknown. TCRdb's table, derived via immunoSEQ multiplex PCR, lists solely in-frame clones and lacks some. The sample has tens of thousands of clones, around 90% seen once. The sequenced sample was unstimulated CD8+ T cells sorted from spleen or lymph node cells, obtained before transplant. The receptors shown here come from a human donor who was the organ donor for an intestinal transplant. Each CDR3 is given with its conserved first and last residue. D genes are given only for firm matches. Only part of the rows carry a size: once, few, many, or a class if the clone is expanded.

clone_size	d_call	v_call	j_call	cdr3_nt	cdr3_aa
.	TRBD1	TRBV10-3	TRBJ2-3	TGTGCCATCAGTGCCGCCGGACAGGGGGCCACAGATACGCAGTATTTT	CAISAAGQGATDTQYF
.	.	TRBV7-9	TRBJ1-5	TGTGCCAGCAGCTTACGGGGGGGAGCAGATCAGCCCCAGCATTTT	CASSLRGGADQPQHF
once	.	TRBV4-3	TRBJ2-1	TGCGCCAGCAGCCCGACAATTTACAATGAGCAGTTCTTC	CASSPTIYNEQFF
.	.	TRBV29-1	TRBJ1-2	TGCAGCGTTGAAGATCCCACCAATGGACAGCACAACTATGGCTACACCTTC	CSVEDPTNGQHNYGYTF
.	TRBD2	TRBV13	TRBJ2-1	TGTGCCAGCAGCCGCCGAGCGGGGGAAGACTTTAATGAGCAGTTCTTC	CASSRRAGEDFNEQFF
.	.	TRBV30	TRBJ1-4	TGTGCCTGTGAGGGAGTCAATGAAAAACTGTTTTTT	CACEGVNEKLFF
.	TRBD1	TRBV10-3	TRBJ1-1	TGTGCCATCAGTCCCCGGACAGGGGGCTACACTGAAGCTTTCTTT	CAISPRTGGYTEAFF
.	TRBD1	TRBV11-2	TRBJ2-3	TGTGCCAGCAACCCAGGACAGGGAACTAGCACAGATACGCAGTATTTT	CASNPGQGTSTDTQYF
.	.	TRBV29-1	TRBJ1-2	TGCAGCGTTGATACTGGGGGCTTCAGTGGCTACACCTTC	CSVDTGGFSGYTF
.	.	TRBV6-1	TRBJ1-6	TGTGCCAGCAGTGAATTCGAGGGCCCAACCCCTAATTCACCCCTCCACTTT	CASSEFEGPTPNSPLHF
.	.	TRBV4-1	TRBJ2-5	TGCGCCAGCAGCCAGCAACAGGGAGGGGGGTGGCAAGAGACCCAGTACTTC	CASSQQQGGGWQETQYF
.	.	TRBV10-3	TRBJ1-5	TGTGCCATCAGTTCAGGGATGGCGTCGGGTCAGCCCCAGCATTTT	CAISSGMASGQPQHF
.	.	TRBV6-5	TRBJ2-2	TGTGCCAGCAGTCCTTTAAACACCGGGGAGCTGTTTTTT	CASSPLNTGELFF
once	TRBD1	TRBV6-6	TRBJ1-1	TGTGCCAGCAGTTATGCCGCGGGACAGGACTTT	CASSYAAGQDF
.	.	TRBV12-5	TRBJ2-3	TGTGCTAGTGGTTTGGCGGGGAGCACAGATACGCAGTATTTT	CASGLAGSTDTQYF
few	.	TRBV5-8	TRBJ1-6	TGTGCCAGCAGCCGACCCCTCCACTTT	CASSRPLHF
.	.	TRBV6-6	TRBJ1-3	TGTGCCAGCAGTTACGTCGCGGCAGGGACTGGAAACACCATATATTTT	CASSYVAAGTGNTIYF
once	TRBD1	TRBV30	TRBJ1-2	TGTGCCTGGAGCCAAATGGGACAGGGGGATGGCTACACCTTC	CAWSQMGQGDGYTF
.	TRBD1	TRBV5-1	TRBJ2-3	TGCGCCAGCAGCTCGGGACAGGGGGCAGCAGATACGCAGTATTTT	CASSSGQGAADTQYF
.	TRBD1	TRBV2	TRBJ1-1	TGTGCCAGCAGTGAACGGGACAGGGGGTACACTGAAGCTTTCTTT	CASSERDRGYTEAFF
.	TRBD1	TRBV27	TRBJ2-1	TGTGCCAGCAGTCCTTTAGGGACAGGGGGCTTCAATGAGCAGTTCTTC	CASSPLGTGGFNEQFF
.	.	TRBV7-9	TRBJ1-2	TGTGCCAGCTCGCCCTTCGGGAGGGGGAACGACTATGGCTACACCTTC	CASSPFGRGNDYGYTF
.	TRBD1	TRBV2	TRBJ2-1	TGTGCCAGCAGTGCCTCAGGGGGCCCGAACTACAATGAGCAGTTCTTC	CASSASGGPNYNEQFF
few	TRBD2	TRBV27	TRBJ2-1	TGTGCCAGCAGTTTATCGGGCGGGGGGTCATACAATGAGCAGTTCTTC	CASSLSGGGSYNEQFF
once	.	TRBV7-2	TRBJ1-1	TGTGCCAGCAGCCGACGGGAACGGTACCAGCCGAACACTGAAGCTTTCTTT	CASSRRERYQPNTEAFF
.	.	TRBV27	TRBJ1-5	TGTGCCAGCAGTTTAGCTCCCGGGGTCCTAAATCAGCCCCAGCATTTT	CASSLAPGVLNQPQHF
.	.	TRBV5-6	TRBJ1-1	TGTGCCAGCAGCTCCCCACTTAAACTGAACACTGAAGCTTTCTTT	CASSSPLKLNTEAFF
.	TRBD1	TRBV6-5	TRBJ2-1	TGTGCCAGCAGGCTACAGGGGTTGGGATACAATGAGCAGTTCTTC	CASRLQGLGYNEQFF
once	TRBD2	TRBV19	TRBJ2-1	TGTGCCAGTAGTATAGGGACTAGCGGGGGGTACAATGAGCAGTTCTTC	CASSIGTSGGYNEQFF
.	.	TRBV28	TRBJ1-1	TGTGCCAGCAGTCCCAGGGGCGTGAACACTGAAGCTTTCTTT	CASSPRGVNTEAFF
once	.	TRBV6-5	TRBJ1-1	TGTGCCAGCAGTTACGGGGGGATGACTGAAGCTTTCTTT	CASSYGGMTEAFF